These 20 T cell receptor beta chains were all obtained from the same sample, sequenced in a study of long-term antiretroviral therapy in people with HIV. Runs used v3.0 of the immunoSEQ assay and were done at survey level. TCRdb's table, derived via immunoSEQ multiplex PCR, lists solely in-frame clones and lacks some. The sample carries roughly 36,000 clones, roughly 84% recorded once. This sample comprised unsorted PBMCs, obtained approximately 2.9 years before starting antiretroviral therapy. Every receptor here comes from a woman aged 25 to 39 with HIV.

The V and J genes are TRBV6-1 and TRBJ1-2; 7 nucleotides match TRBD1. The CDR3 loop spans 14 amino acids. The V segment lost 6 bases and the J segment 2 bases; nucleotides outside the gene matches: 6. CDR1 and CDR2 (germline): MNHNS, SASEGT. CDR3: CASRGSGQNYGYTF. In nucleotides, the CDR3 is TGTGCCAGCAGGGGATCGGGACAGAACTATGGCTACACCTTC.

This clone showed up just once. This CDR3 is CASSLDSAGGETQYF. The CDR3 DNA follows: TGTGCCAGCAGCTTAGATTCCGCGGGGGGGGAGACCCAGTACTTC. The chain carries TRBV11-2 and TRBJ2-5, with TRBD2 identical over 9 bases. The CDR3 covers 15 residues. With 0 bases clipped from V and 5 bases from J, the junction kept 4 bases outside the gene matches. The germline V gene has CDR1 SGHAT and CDR2 FQNNGV. The variable domain in full, with the rest retrieved from reference TRBV11-2 and TRBJ2-5, is EAGVAQSPRYKIIEKRQSVAFWCNPISGHATLYWYQQILGQGPKLLIQFQNNGVVDDSQLPKDRFSAERLKGVDSTLKIQPAKLEDSAVYLCASSLDSAGGETQYFGPGTRLLVL.

This clone was recorded only once. The rearrangement links TRBV7-3 to TRBJ1-6, with D possibly TRBD1 on 6 matching bases. CDR1 SGHTA and CDR2 FQGTGA come from the germline V gene. Deletions cut 1 base from V and 10 bases from J, with 17 bases between. The CDR3 is made up of 16 amino acids. CDR3 in amino acids: CASSLIGGDRTSPLHF. CDR3 DNA: TGTGCCAGCAGCTTAATAGGGGGAGACAGGACATCACCCCTCCACTTT.

The rearrangement uses TRBV7-3 and TRBJ2-2, with D tentatively TRBD2 (7 bases). This CDR3 has 18 amino acids. CDR1 and CDR2 (germline): SGHTA, FQGTGA. Deletions cut 2 bases from V and 6 bases from J, with 22 bases between. The CDR3 nucleotides are TGTGCCAGCAGCTTATTAGGCGGGGGCATCCGGTATGCCGGGGAGCTGTTTTTT. It translates to CASSLLGGGIRYAGELFF.

The rearrangement joins TRBV7-2 to TRBJ1-6, with D tentatively TRBD1 (6 bases). The CDR3 extends over 17 amino acids. CDR1 is SGHTA, CDR2 FQGNSA, per germline. V lost 4 bases, J lost 9 bases, and 22 bases lay in between. The CDR3 spells CASSSRTDVWLGSPLHF. In DNA, the CDR3 is TGTGCCAGCAGCTCAAGGACAGATGTCTGGTTAGGTTCACCCCTCCACTTT. Full variable domain (remainder filled in from reference TRBV7-2 and TRBJ1-6): GAGVSQSPSNKVTEKGKDVELRCDPISGHTALYWYRQSLGQGLEFLIYFQGNSAPDKSGLPSDRFSAERTGGSVSTLTIQRTQQEDSAVYLCASSSRTDVWLGSPLHFGNGTRLTVT.

The chain has TRBV25-1 and TRBJ2-5, with a possible D match to TRBD1 (6 bases). The V and J ends lost 1 base and 3 bases respectively, with 18 bases between them. The CDR3 is made up of 17 amino acids. Germline CDR1 MGHDK, CDR2 SYGVNS. The CDR3 reads CASSELRDTVHEETQYF. CDR3 DNA: TGTGCCAGCAGTGAATTAAGGGACACCGTCCACGAAGAGACCCAGTACTTC.

The chain carries TRBV19 and TRBJ1-5; D ambiguous. Trimming took 1 base from V and 1 from J, leaving 5 bases between them. The CDR3 runs 14 residues. Germline values: CDR1 LNHDA, CDR2 SQIVND (reference sequence). This CDR3 is CASSIGLSNQPQHF. The CDR3 DNA reads TGTGCCAGTAGTATAGGCCTAAGCAATCAGCCCCAGCATTTT.

In its sample, this clone was seen a few times. The chain has TRBV7-9 and TRBJ2-7; TRBD2 might be the D (5 bases). The CDR3 totals 12 residues. Trimming left V 5 bases short and J 3 bases short, with 8 bases between. Germline CDR1 is SEHNR and CDR2 is FQNEAQ (reference sequence). CDR3 sequence: CASSPGGYEQYV. CDR3 bases: TGTGCCAGCAGCCCTGGAGGCTACGAGCAGTACGTC.

The chain couples TRBV18 to TRBJ2-2, with TRBD1 matching over 7 bases. In germline, CDR1 is KGHSH, CDR2 LQKENI. The CDR3 is 16 residues long. J gave up 0 bases and V 1 base, and 2 bases lay outside the gene matches. This CDR3 is CASSPQGATNTGELFF. The CDR3 DNA reads TGTGCCAGCTCACCACAGGGGGCTACGAACACCGGGGAGCTGTTTTTT. The full variable domain, rest sourced from reference TRBV18 and TRBJ2-2, is NAGVMQNPRHLVRRRGQEARLRCSPMKGHSHVYWYRQLPEEGLKFMVYLQKENIIDESGMPKERFSAEFPKEGPSILRIQQVVRGDSAAYFCASSPQGATNTGELFFGEGSRLTVL.

In this sample, this clone turned up once. The V call is TRBV7-3, the J call TRBJ2-2, with 8 bases matching TRBD2. Germline V CDR1 and CDR2: SGHTA, FQGTGA. V shed 0 bases, J shed 8 bases, and the junction held 2 bases outside the gene matches. The CDR3 extends over 14 amino acids. As DNA, the CDR3 is TGTGCCAGCAGCTTAACGCCTAGCGGGGGGGAGCTGTTTTTT. Its translation is CASSLTPSGGELFF. Drawing the rest from reference TRBV7-3 and TRBJ2-2, the complete variable domain is GAGVSQTPSNKVTEKGKYVELRCDPISGHTALYWYRQSLGQGPEFLIYFQGTGAADDSGLPNDRFFAVRPEGSVSTLKIQRTERGDSAVYLCASSLTPSGGELFFGEGSRLTVL.

V and J are TRBV18 and TRBJ1-1; the D gene is possibly TRBD1 (5 bases). The length of the CDR3 is 16 residues. V lost 3 bases and J 1 base, leaving 15 bases between the germline ends. Germline V gene data show CDR1 as KGHSH and CDR2 as LQKENI. CDR3 sequence (DNA): TGTGCCAGCTCACCGCAGGGTGATAAGGCGAACACTGAAGCTTTCTTT. Translated, it gives CASSPQGDKANTEAFF.

This chain links TRBV28 with TRBJ1-2; a weak D match, TRBD1 (5 bases). The germline V gene encodes CDR1 MDHEN and CDR2 SYDVKM. The CDR3 loop spans 14 amino acids. V lost 6 bases and J lost 8, with 19 bases in between. The CDR3 DNA follows: TGTGCCAGCAGACTGGACAATACTCTGAGGGGCTACACCTTC. This codes for CASRLDNTLRGYTF.

This clone was detected a few times. The CDR3 here is CASSRAVYNSPLHF. The CDR3 DNA reads as TGTGCCAGCAGTCGGGCAGTCTATAATTCACCCCTCCACTTT. The chain recombines TRBV27 with TRBJ1-6; D not resolved. The V and J ends lost 5 bases and 3 bases respectively, with 8 bases between them. Germline CDR1 and CDR2: MNHEY and SMNVEV (reference sequence). The CDR3 runs 14 residues.

The chain has TRBV5-1 and TRBJ2-2; no clear D gene. The germline V and J ends were trimmed by 5 bases and 3 bases, with 2 bases remaining between them. CDR1 and CDR2 (germline): SGHRS, YFSETQ. The CDR3 runs to 11 residues. DNA for the CDR3: TGCGCCAGCAGGTACACCGGGGAGCTGTTTTTT. This gives the protein CASRYTGELFF.

The chain is built from TRBV5-5 and TRBJ2-3, with no clear D. The CDR3 consists of 15 residues. Germline assignment: CDR1 SGHKS and CDR2 YYEKEE (reference sequence). The germline V and J ends were trimmed by 3 bases and 0 bases, with 11 bases remaining between them. CDR3 in amino acids: CASSSPLLSTDTQYF. The CDR3 DNA is TGTGCCAGCAGCTCTCCCCTGCTAAGCACAGATACGCAGTATTTT.

The chain joins TRBV30 to TRBJ1-2; D is undetermined. V dropped 3 bases and J dropped 0 bases, with 2 bases sitting between them. Per germline, CDR1 GTSNPN and CDR2 SVGIG (reference sequence). This CDR3 has 11 amino acids. The DNA of the CDR3 is TGTGCCTGGAGCCCTAACTATGGCTACACCTTC. Its protein product is CAWSPNYGYTF.

The chain recombines TRBV4-1 with TRBJ1-1, with a tentative D call TRBD1 (6 bases). The CDR3 runs to 17 residues. The germline V and J ends were trimmed by 3 bases and 0 bases, with 17 bases remaining between them. Germline CDR1 is MGHRA and CDR2 is YSYEKL. The CDR3 is CASSHELDSSLNTEAFF. The CDR3 nucleotides are TGCGCCAGCAGCCACGAACTGGACAGCAGCTTGAACACTGAAGCTTTCTTT.

The J gene is TRBJ2-2, the V gene TRBV11-2, with D possibly matching TRBD1 (6 bases). Trimming took 5 bases from V and 0 from J, leaving 22 bases between them. There are 19 residues in the CDR3. Germline V gene data show CDR1 as SGHAT and CDR2 as FQNNGV. This CDR3 is CASSIGTNTLTPNTGELFF. DNA of the CDR3: TGTGCCAGCAGCATCGGGACAAACACTCTAACGCCGAACACCGGGGAGCTGTTTTTT.

The chain's CDR3 is CASSRIPGQGATEQYF. DNA for the CDR3: TGTGCCAGCAGTCGAATTCCGGGACAGGGGGCGACCGAGCAGTACTTC. V usage is TRBV27 and J usage is TRBJ2-7, with 12 bases matching TRBD1. The length of the CDR3 is 16 residues. With 5 bases clipped from V and 6 bases from J, the junction kept 11 bases outside the gene matches. In germline, CDR1 is MNHEY, CDR2 SMNVEV (reference sequence).

This clone occurred once. The chain is built from TRBV18 and TRBJ2-3; 10 bases agree with TRBD1. Germline lookup yields CDR1 KGHSH and CDR2 LQKENI. J lost 2 bases, V lost 3 bases, and 2 bases had no gene match. The CDR3 has 15 amino acids. The CDR3 DNA reads TGTGCCAGCTCACCGGGACAGGGGCCCACAGATACGCAGTATTTT. Translating it yields CASSPGQGPTDTQYF.